The 22 T cell receptor beta chains below come from one sample, sequenced in a study of CD8 T cells in ankylosing spondylitis. MiXCR was run by TCRdb on the 5' RACE reads, yielding one entry per CDR3 protein. In the table there are under 85,000 distinct CDR3 sequences, approximately 5% of which are singletons. Sequenced: blood, either unsorted or a sorted T cell fraction (not recorded which). These receptors all come from a male donor with ankylosing spondylitis or in good health (not recorded which).

This clonotype was seen only a few times. The V gene is TRBV12-3 or TRBV12-4, the J gene TRBJ2-7; TRBD1 matches 10 bases. Unmatched junction bases numbered 11, after V lost 5 bases and J lost 4 bases. The CDR3 loop spans 16 amino acids. CDR3 sequence: CASSESGRDRGYEQYF. DNA of the CDR3: TGTGCCAGCAGTGAGTCCGGTCGGGACAGGGGATACGAGCAGTACTTC.

This clonotype was recorded many times. V and J are TRBV9 and TRBJ1-6; no clear D. This CDR3 has 13 residues. The V end lost 4 bases, the J end lost 10 bases, and 12 bases lay between the germline ends. The germline V gene encodes CDR1 SGDLS and CDR2 YYNGEE. CDR3 in amino acids: CASSPSDESPLHF. The CDR3 DNA reads TGTGCCAGCAGCCCCTCGGACGAATCACCCCTCCACTTT.

This clonotype was recorded many times. The V gene is TRBV5-1, the J gene TRBJ2-5; D call uncertain. Germline loops: CDR1 SGHRS, CDR2 YFSETQ. The V gene lost 0 bases and the J gene lost 2 bases, with 11 bases spanning the gap. This CDR3 has 15 amino acids. CDR3 residues: CASSLERTVQETQYF. The CDR3, as DNA: TGCGCCAGCAGCTTGGAACGGACGGTTCAAGAGACCCAGTACTTC.

In its sample, this clonotype was seen many times. Here the CDR3 DNA reads TGTGCCAGCAGTTCGACAGGGATAACCGATACGCAGTATTTT. It is translated as CASSSTGITDTQYF. The rearrangement uses TRBV12-3 or TRBV12-4 and TRBJ2-3; 7 bases align to TRBD1. V gave up 4 bases and J gave up 6 bases; unmatched junction bases: 7. The CDR3 length is 14 residues.

As to this clonotype: At one end, the junction sequence differs from germline, possibly due to a read error. This chain joins TRBV5-6 and TRBJ1-2; D may be TRBD1 (5 bases). The CDR3 is made up of 11 amino acids. In germline, CDR1 is SGHDT, CDR2 YYEEEE. CDR3 in amino acids: CVSSRGDGYTF. The CDR3 DNA follows: TGTGTCAGCAGCCGAGGGGATGGCTACACCTTC.

This clonotype has a count of ten or more. This chain joins TRBV20-1 and TRBJ2-7, with TRBD2 matching 7 bases. The germline V gene has CDR1 DFQATT and CDR2 SNEGSKA (reference sequence). The CDR3 runs 15 residues. The V and J ends lost 0 bases and 2 bases, in that order; junction bases with no gene match: 7. The CDR3 bases are TGCAGTGCTAGAGATTTCCAGCGGGGTACCTACGAGCAGTACTTC. As protein: CSARDFQRGTYEQYF.

This clonotype was seen repeatedly, ten times or more. The genes are TRBV3-1 and TRBJ2-4; D tentatively fits TRBD1 or TRBD2 (5 bases each). Germline V gene sequence: CDR1 LGHDT, CDR2 YNNKEL (reference sequence). This CDR3 has 14 amino acids. Trimming removed 4 bases from V and 4 bases from J, with 11 bases in between. The CDR3 DNA is TGTGCCAGCAGCCGACGGGACGGAAAAAACATTCAGTACTTC. This gives the protein CASSRRDGKNIQYF.

This clonotype was seen ten or more times. The gene calls are TRBV27 and TRBJ2-1; D call uncertain. Trimming took 6 bases from V and 3 from J, leaving 15 bases between them. The CDR3 contains 15 residues. Germline CDR1 reads MNHEY; CDR2 reads SMNVEV (reference sequence). CDR3 sequence: CASSSLADVYNEQFF. In nucleotides, the CDR3 is TGTGCCAGCAGCAGTTTGGCGGACGTCTACAATGAGCAGTTCTTC.

This clonotype has a count of ten or more. V gene TRBV7-8 combines with J gene TRBJ1-5; D gene uncertain. Trimming removed 4 bases from V and 2 bases from J, with 6 bases in between. This CDR3 region has 13 residues. In germline, CDR1 is SGHVS, CDR2 FQNEAQ. DNA of the CDR3: TGTGCCAGCAGCTGGGATGGCAATCAGCCCCAGCATTTT. It encodes CASSWDGNQPQHF.

This clonotype was observed many times. J is TRBJ1-1 and V is TRBV7-3; possibly TRBD1 for D (6 bases). Germline values: CDR1 SGHTA, CDR2 FQGTGA. V was trimmed by 2 bases and J by 6 bases, leaving 16 bases between them. CDR3 length: 15 residues. The CDR3 protein is CASSLQGGGVPEAFF. CDR3 coding DNA: TGTGCCAGCAGCTTACAGGGTGGGGGCGTCCCTGAAGCTTTCTTT.

This clonotype was seen ten or more times. The chain is built from TRBV7-9 and TRBJ2-7, with D perhaps given as TRBD1 or TRBD2 (5 bases each). This CDR3 is built from 11 residues. V was pared by 5 bases and J by 7 bases, with 9 bases between. Germline V gives CDR1 SEHNR, CDR2 FQNEAQ (reference sequence). The DNA for the CDR3 is TGTGCCAGCAGCGGATGGGGGGAGCAGTACTTC. It is translated as CASSGWGEQYF.

The chain carries TRBV7-2 and TRBJ2-7; 8 nucleotides line up with TRBD1. CDR1 is SGHTA and CDR2 is FQGNSA in the germline V gene. The CDR3 runs to 13 residues. V gave up 3 bases and J gave up 7 bases; unmatched junction bases: 5. The CDR3 bases are TGTGCCAGCAGCTTTAGGACAGGGTGGGAGCAGTACTTC. Translated, it gives CASSFRTGWEQYF.

This clonotype was seen ten or more times. The gene calls are TRBV20-1 and TRBJ2-1; TRBD2 aligns across 9 bases. Trimming at V came to 3 bases and at J to 5 bases, leaving 11 bases not matched to a gene. Germline values: CDR1 DFQATT, CDR2 SNEGSKA (reference sequence). The CDR3 extends over 16 amino acids. CDR3 in amino acids: CSASVPAGGINNEQFF. The CDR3 DNA sequence: TGCAGTGCTAGTGTCCCAGCGGGGGGTATTAACAATGAGCAGTTCTTC.

This clonotype appeared many times. This chain joins TRBV20-1 and TRBJ2-1; the D gene could be TRBD1 or TRBD2 (5 bases each). From germline, CDR1 is DFQATT and CDR2 SNEGSKA (reference sequence). The V end was cut by 5 bases, the J end by 5 bases, with 25 bases between. CDR3 length: 17 amino acids. CDR3 protein: CSAALQEVRGSHNEQFF. The CDR3 nucleotides read TGCAGTGCTGCTCTCCAGGAGGTTAGGGGTTCGCACAATGAGCAGTTCTTC.

The chain has TRBV5-1 and TRBJ2-5; D is perhaps TRBD1 (5 bases). The CDR3 is 13 residues long. CDR1 and CDR2 from the germline V gene are SGHRS and YFSETQ. Trimming cost V 7 bases and J 3 bases, with 13 bases left between them. CDR3 loop: CASLPGPEETQYF. CDR3 DNA sequence: TGCGCCAGCCTCCCAGGGCCTGAAGAGACCCAGTACTTC.

Many counts were recorded for this clonotype. The chain couples TRBV4-3 to TRBJ2-7; a possible D gene is TRBD1 (5 bases). The CDR3 length is 16 residues. CDR1 and CDR2 from the germline V gene are LGHNA and YSLEER. V was cut by 3 bases and J by 0 bases, with 15 bases left in between. For the CDR3, the DNA is TGCGCCAGCAGCCAGTACGACAGTGGAAGCTCCTACGAGCAGTACTTC. Encoded protein: CASSQYDSGSSYEQYF.

This clonotype came up many times. The rearrangement uses TRBV20-1 and TRBJ2-3, with 9 positions matching TRBD2. V dropped 0 bases and J dropped 2; count of bases not matched to a gene: 9. Germline CDR1 reads DFQATT; CDR2 reads SNEGSKA (reference sequence). The CDR3 consists of 17 residues. CDR3 in amino acids: CSARESSGVPYTDTQYF. The CDR3 region has the DNA TGCAGTGCTAGAGAGTCTAGCGGGGTCCCCTACACAGATACGCAGTATTTT.

This clonotype was detected many times. The rearrangement joins TRBV7-8 to TRBJ2-3; D unresolved. Germline values: CDR1 SGHVS, CDR2 FQNEAQ. This CDR3 contains 12 residues. Trimming shortened V by 2 bases and J by 2 bases, and 2 bases separated the two germline ends. CDR3 protein: CASSLITDTQYF. For the CDR3, the DNA is TGTGCCAGCAGCTTAATCACAGATACGCAGTATTTT.

This clonotype was seen at least ten times. This chain links TRBV7-9 with TRBJ1-4, with 7 bases identical to TRBD1. The germline V gene encodes CDR1 SEHNR and CDR2 FQNEAQ (reference sequence). With 4 bases clipped from V and 7 bases from J, the junction kept 6 bases outside the gene matches. CDR3 size: 14 residues. In nucleotides, the CDR3 is TGTGCCAGCAGCTCTACAGGGGATGTTGAAAAACTGTTTTTT. Its translation is CASSSTGDVEKLFF.

By share, this clonotype ranks as medium-sized. The V and J genes are TRBV3-1 and TRBJ1-1, with TRBD1 matching over 9 bases. CDR1 and CDR2 from the germline V gene are LGHDT and YNNKEL (reference sequence). This CDR3 has 13 amino acids. J was trimmed by 7 bases and V by 6 bases; bases with no gene match: 6. The CDR3 sequence is CASRITGGGEAFF. The CDR3, as DNA: TGTGCCAGCAGGATAACAGGGGGCGGTGAAGCTTTCTTT. Looking up the rest from reference TRBV3-1 and TRBJ1-1 gives the full variable domain: DTAVSQTPKYLVTQMGNDKSIKCEQNLGHDTMYWYKQDSKKFLKIMFSYNNKELIINETVPNRFSPKSPDKAHLNLHINSLELGDSAVYFCASRITGGGEAFFGQGTRLTVV.

This clonotype was observed at least ten times. The V and J genes are TRBV20-1 and TRBJ1-4; D possibly corresponds to TRBD1 (6 bases). The germline V and J ends were trimmed by 5 bases and 4 bases, with 11 bases remaining between them. CDR3 length: 13 amino acids. CDR1 is DFQATT, CDR2 SNEGSKA, per germline (reference sequence). The CDR3 DNA reads TGCAGTGCTCGGACAGCCTTTAATGAAAAACTGTTTTTT. As protein: CSARTAFNEKLFF.

With regard to this clonotype: This may come from a read error, since a much larger clone is one base off. The chain recombines TRBV5-5 with TRBJ2-2; D is possibly TRBD1 or TRBD2 (6 bases each). CDR3 length: 15 residues. The V gene's germline CDR1 is SGHKS and CDR2 YYEKEE (reference sequence). The CDR3 DNA follows: TGTGCCAACAGCGCCGGGGGCATCGACACCGGGGAGCTGTTTTTT. It is translated as CANSAGGIDTGELFF.